This passage covers 32 T cell receptor beta chains from one sample sequenced in a study of blood T cell repertoires in COVID-19. Measured with immunoSEQ multiplex PCR; TCRdb has only the in-frame clones, and not every one. Seen here are roughly 52,000 clones, 80% to 90% observed once, and the top ten hold around 18%. Sample: peripheral blood. These receptors were obtained from a human donor in a cohort sampled during active COVID-19.

This clone was found a few times. This chain's CDR3 is CASSRYRVGADTGELFF. CDR3 DNA sequence: TGTGCCAGCAGCCGTTACAGGGTCGGTGCGGACACCGGGGAGCTGTTTTTT. The chain recombines TRBV5-6 with TRBJ2-2; D might be TRBD1 (6 bases). The V gene lost 4 bases and the J gene lost 3 bases, with 19 bases spanning the gap. Germline V gives CDR1 SGHDT, CDR2 YYEEEE. The CDR3 is 17 residues long.

This clone came up a few times. The chain recombines TRBV3-1 (or the pseudogene TRBV3-2) with TRBJ1-5, with D possibly matching TRBD1 (5 bases). Trimming pared 4 bases from V and 6 bases from J, leaving 16 bases between. The germline V gene encodes CDR1 LGHDT and CDR2 YNNKEL (reference sequence). The CDR3 covers 15 residues. CDR3 coding DNA: TGTGCCAGCAGCCCAGTTAGGGGTTCCGCTCAGCCCCAGCATTTT. Its protein product is CASSPVRGSAQPQHF.

The chain couples TRBV5-1 to TRBJ2-5; 9 bases fit TRBD1. The V segment lost 3 bases and the J segment 5 bases; nucleotides outside the gene matches: 2. The germline V gene encodes CDR1 SGHRS and CDR2 YFSETQ. The CDR3 runs to 13 residues. The CDR3 region has the DNA TGCGCCAGCAGCTCGGGACAGGGTGAGACCCAGTACTTC. Amino acid sequence: CASSSGQGETQYF.

The chain couples TRBV27 to TRBJ2-1, with D perhaps matching TRBD2 (6 bases). There are 15 residues in the CDR3. V gave up 7 bases and J gave up 2 bases, with 15 bases separating them. Germline CDR1 reads MNHEY; CDR2 reads SMNVEV (reference sequence). CDR3 bases: TGTGCCAGCAACTTCGCGGGGAGAACCTACAATGAGCAGTTCTTC. Its protein is CASNFAGRTYNEQFF.

In nucleotides, the CDR3 is TGTGCCAGCAGCCCGATGGGCACCGCTAACTATGGCTACACCTTC. Translated: CASSPMGTANYGYTF. This chain joins TRBV27 and TRBJ1-2; no reliable D call. The CDR3 covers 15 residues. CDR1 and CDR2 (germline): MNHEY, SMNVEV (reference sequence). Trimming pared 6 bases from V and 0 bases from J, leaving 14 bases between.

The chain is built from TRBV7-2 and TRBJ2-5; TRBD2 aligns across 7 bases. The germline V gene has CDR1 SGHTA and CDR2 FQGNSA. This CDR3 contains 15 residues. With 1 base clipped from V and 2 bases from J, the junction kept 4 bases outside the gene matches. CDR3 protein: CASSLVGAGQETQYF. Here the CDR3 DNA reads TGTGCCAGCAGCTTAGTGGGAGCGGGACAAGAGACCCAGTACTTC.

The chain is built from TRBV6-5 and TRBJ1-2; D unresolved. The V and J ends lost 7 bases and 2 bases respectively, with 14 bases between them. The CDR3 sequence is 14 residues long. Germline CDR1 reads MNHEY; CDR2 reads SVGAGI. CDR3 coding DNA: TGTGCCAGCACTCCCACAGAAAGAAACTATGGCTACACCTTC. This sequence encodes CASTPTERNYGYTF.

The chain links TRBV10-3 to TRBJ2-6; no clear D gene. Germline values: CDR1 ENHRY, CDR2 SYGVKD. V was cut by 10 bases and J by 4 bases, with 11 bases left in between. This CDR3 region has 13 residues. CDR3 sequence: CATNEAGANVLTF. The CDR3 DNA reads TGTGCCACCAACGAAGCCGGGGCCAACGTCCTGACTTTC.

The chain couples TRBV18 to TRBJ2-5; D is ambiguous. The CDR3 contains 13 residues. The germline V gene has CDR1 KGHSH and CDR2 LQKENI. The V end was cut by 3 bases, the J end by 4 bases, with 9 bases between. CDR3 protein: CASSPGLAETQYF. CDR3 coding DNA: TGTGCCAGCTCACCTGGTCTGGCAGAGACCCAGTACTTC.

This rearrangement joins TRBV28 to TRBJ1-1; tentatively, D is TRBD1 (5 bases). Germline CDR1 MDHEN, CDR2 SYDVKM. CDR3 size: 13 residues. Trimming left V 5 bases short and J 6 bases short, with 13 bases between. The CDR3 region has the DNA TGTGCCAGCAGTCGGGGGGGTCCCCCTGAAGCTTTCTTT. It yields the protein CASSRGGPPEAFF.

The genes are TRBV4-3 and TRBJ2-3, with D perhaps matching TRBD1 (5 bases). V was pared by 4 bases and J by 0 bases, with 11 bases between. In germline, CDR1 is LGHNA, CDR2 YSLEER. The CDR3 contains 15 residues. DNA for the CDR3: TGCGCCAGCAGCCCTCAGGGCTCCAGCACAGATACGCAGTATTTT. Its translation: CASSPQGSSTDTQYF.

The chain is built from TRBV2 and TRBJ2-7, with D possibly matching TRBD1 (6 bases). Germline CDR1 is SNHLY and CDR2 is FYNNEI. The CDR3 spans 13 residues. V was shortened by 5 bases and J by 6 bases, with 14 bases between the two germline ends. This chain's CDR3 is CASSKGQPVEQYF. CDR3 coding DNA: TGTGCCAGCAGTAAAGGACAGCCGGTCGAGCAGTACTTC.

The chain has TRBV27 and TRBJ1-6, with D possibly TRBD1 on 6 matching bases. CDR3 length: 13 residues. V was pared by 5 bases and J by 6 bases, with 8 bases between. Germline V gene lookup returns CDR1 MNHEY and CDR2 SMNVEV (reference sequence). The DNA for the CDR3 is TGTGCCAGCAGTACAGGGATTAATTCACCCCTCCACTTT. This encodes CASSTGINSPLHF.

The V call is TRBV12-3 or TRBV12-4, the J call TRBJ2-4; D ambiguous. The CDR3 contains 11 residues. Trimming left V 10 bases short and J 7 bases short, with 11 bases between. The CDR3 is CATSFGNIQYF. DNA of the CDR3: TGTGCCACGTCGTTCGGGAACATTCAGTACTTC.

This chain connects TRBV6-6 to TRBJ2-7; TRBD2 is a possible D gene (7 bases). V lost 6 bases and J 2 bases, leaving 14 bases between the germline ends. CDR1 is MNHNY, CDR2 SVGAGI, per germline (reference sequence). This CDR3 is 14 amino acids long. The CDR3 DNA is TGTGCCAGCAGCGAGGGGAGGGGGGCCTACGAGCAGTACTTC. Its protein product is CASSEGRGAYEQYF.

The rearrangement links TRBV11-2 to TRBJ2-1, with a weak D call TRBD2 (6 bases). CDR1 and CDR2 (germline): SGHAT, FQNNGV. This CDR3 region has 15 residues. V was pared by 1 base and J by 7 bases, with 14 bases between. CDR3 DNA sequence: TGTGCCAGCAGCTTAGGGACTACCTTTTGGAATGAGCAGTTCTTC. Amino acids: CASSLGTTFWNEQFF.

This chain joins TRBV7-2 and TRBJ2-7; D is uncertain. Trimming took 4 bases from V and 3 from J, leaving 10 bases between them. The CDR3 is made up of 13 amino acids. Germline V gives CDR1 SGHTA, CDR2 FQGNSA. CDR3 loop: CASSSSRSYEQYF. DNA for the CDR3: TGTGCCAGCAGCTCCTCACGGAGCTACGAGCAGTACTTC.

The rearrangement uses TRBV30 and TRBJ2-2, with a weak D call TRBD1 (6 bases). The germline gives CDR1 GTSNPN, CDR2 SVGIG (reference sequence). The CDR3 is made up of 14 amino acids. Trimming removed 4 bases from V and 1 base from J, with 10 bases in between. As DNA, the CDR3 is TGTGCCTGGACCCGACAGGTGAACACCGGGGAGCTGTTTTTT. This sequence encodes CAWTRQVNTGELFF.

The V and J genes are TRBV5-6 and TRBJ1-5, with TRBD1 matching 9 bases. V was pared by 3 bases and J by 7 bases, with 5 bases of the junction left unmatched. The CDR3 extends over 14 amino acids. Germline V gives CDR1 SGHDT, CDR2 YYEEEE. The CDR3 reads CASSSGTGLQPQHF. The CDR3 region has the DNA TGTGCCAGCAGCTCCGGGACAGGGCTCCAGCCCCAGCATTTT.

This clone was detected only a few times. The chain uses TRBV7-2 and TRBJ2-5, with D unresolved. The CDR3 length is 13 residues. The germline V and J ends were trimmed by 5 bases and 6 bases, with 13 bases remaining between them. Germline CDR1 and CDR2: SGHTA and FQGNSA. CDR3: CASSAGPAQTQYF. In DNA form, the CDR3 reads TGTGCCAGCAGCGCCGGTCCCGCCCAGACCCAGTACTTC.

This clone was seen only once. V and J are TRBV29-1 and TRBJ2-7, with 7 bases aligning to TRBD1. The J segment lost 0 bases and the V segment lost 5 bases, leaving 7 bases of the junction unmatched. CDR3 length: 14 residues. Germline V gives CDR1 SQVTM, CDR2 ANQGSEA. The CDR3 loop reads CSVLSGGGSYEQYF. The DNA for the CDR3 is TGCAGCGTTCTTTCAGGGGGTGGCTCCTACGAGCAGTACTTC.

The genes are TRBV6-6 and TRBJ1-5, with 9 bases fitting TRBD1. With 6 bases clipped from V and 4 bases from J, the junction kept 4 bases outside the gene matches. The CDR3 spans 14 residues. The germline gives CDR1 MNHNY, CDR2 SVGAGI (reference sequence). The CDR3 DNA reads as TGTGCCAGCAGATGGGGACAGGGTAATCAGCCCCAGCATTTT. This codes for CASRWGQGNQPQHF.

This chain links TRBV5-4 with TRBJ2-3, with TRBD2 as a possible D gene (7 bases). Germline-derived CDR1 and CDR2 are SGHNT and YYREEE (reference sequence). Between the trimmed V and J ends, which lost 0 bases and 2 bases, there was a span of 16 bases. This CDR3 is built from 17 residues. CDR3 amino acids: CASSLVLGGGFTDTQYF. The CDR3 nucleotides read TGTGCCAGCAGCTTGGTTCTGGGCGGGGGCTTCACAGATACGCAGTATTTT.

The chain carries TRBV18 and TRBJ2-2; 9 positions match TRBD1. Germline-derived CDR1 and CDR2 are KGHSH and LQKENI. The CDR3 consists of 16 residues. V lost 4 bases, J lost 1 base, and 4 bases stayed unmatched. CDR3: CASSRGTGWNTGELFF. The DNA of the CDR3 is TGTGCCAGCTCACGAGGGACAGGGTGGAACACCGGGGAGCTGTTTTTT.

The genes are TRBV5-8 and TRBJ1-5; TRBD1 might be the D (5 bases). There are 14 residues in the CDR3. Germline CDR1 reads SGHTS; CDR2 reads YDEGEE. Trimming cost V 3 bases and J 4 bases, with 11 bases left between them. Here the CDR3 DNA reads TGTGCCAGCAGCTCGGGGCGGGAGAATCAGCCCCAGCATTTT. This codes for CASSSGRENQPQHF.

The chain couples TRBV6-2 or TRBV6-3 to TRBJ1-1; D possibly corresponds to TRBD1 (5 bases). The CDR3 loop spans 14 amino acids. Between the trimmed V and J ends, which lost 2 bases and 1 base, there was a span of 8 bases. From germline, CDR1 is MNHEY and CDR2 SVGEGT. The CDR3 nucleotides read TGTGCCAGCAGTTACACCCAGGGGAACACTGAAGCTTTCTTT. This sequence encodes CASSYTQGNTEAFF.

This clone was seen a few times. The chain uses TRBV18 and TRBJ2-7; no clear D. This CDR3 is built from 11 residues. CDR1 is KGHSH and CDR2 is LQKENI in the germline V gene. Trimming removed 6 bases at V and 3 bases at J, with 6 bases between. The DNA of the CDR3 is TGTGCCAGCTCTCAGAACTACGAGCAGTACTTC. Its translation is CASSQNYEQYF. Filled out from reference TRBV18 and TRBJ2-7, the complete variable domain reads NAGVMQNPRHLVRRRGQEARLRCSPMKGHSHVYWYRQLPEEGLKFMVYLQKENIIDESGMPKERFSAEFPKEGPSILRIQQVVRGDSAAYFCASSQNYEQYFGPGTRLTVT.

This clone was recorded only once. The chain uses TRBV25-1 and TRBJ2-3; D remains unclear. Looked up from germline, CDR1 is MGHDK and CDR2 is SYGVNS. CDR3 length: 15 amino acids. V lost 0 bases and J 5 bases, leaving 12 bases between the germline ends. CDR3 DNA sequence: TGTGCCAGCAGTGAATATATCGCTAGAAGAGATACGCAGTATTTT. This codes for CASSEYIARRDTQYF.

The rearrangement uses TRBV5-1 and TRBJ2-1, with D possibly TRBD2 on 5 matching bases. Trimming left V 3 bases short and J 4 bases short, with 20 bases between. This CDR3 is 17 amino acids long. Looked up from germline, CDR1 is SGHRS and CDR2 is YFSETQ. CDR3 DNA sequence: TGCGCCAGCAGCTCAAAAGTTGGTAGCGAGTTATACAATGAGCAGTTCTTC. Its translation: CASSSKVGSELYNEQFF.

The chain is built from TRBV7-2 and TRBJ2-2, with 8 bases fitting TRBD2. V was pared by 5 bases and J by 4 bases, with 9 bases of the junction left unmatched. There are 16 residues in the CDR3. Germline CDR1 SGHTA, CDR2 FQGNSA. CDR3 region: CASSRPPGLGTGELFF. The CDR3 coding sequence is TGTGCCAGCAGCAGACCCCCGGGACTAGGCACCGGGGAGCTGTTTTTT.

This clone was recorded a few times. The V gene is TRBV30, the J gene TRBJ2-7; 8 nucleotides match TRBD1. The CDR3 runs 16 residues. The germline gives CDR1 GTSNPN, CDR2 SVGIG (reference sequence). J lost 6 bases, V lost 0 bases, and 13 bases had no gene match. The CDR3 DNA is TGTGCCTGGAGTGTACTACGGGCAGGGGGCTTCTCCGAGCAGTACTTC. Protein sequence: CAWSVLRAGGFSEQYF.

In its sample, this clone was seen a few times. This sequence joins TRBV10-1 and TRBJ1-6; unclear D gene. The CDR3 spans 13 residues. The germline CDR1 and CDR2 sequences are WNHNN and SYGVQD (reference sequence). The ends were cut back, 10 bases at V and 10 bases at J, with 17 bases in the middle. The CDR3 sequence: CATQSDLESPLHF. The CDR3, as DNA: TGCGCCACACAATCGGATCTGGAGTCACCCCTCCACTTT.